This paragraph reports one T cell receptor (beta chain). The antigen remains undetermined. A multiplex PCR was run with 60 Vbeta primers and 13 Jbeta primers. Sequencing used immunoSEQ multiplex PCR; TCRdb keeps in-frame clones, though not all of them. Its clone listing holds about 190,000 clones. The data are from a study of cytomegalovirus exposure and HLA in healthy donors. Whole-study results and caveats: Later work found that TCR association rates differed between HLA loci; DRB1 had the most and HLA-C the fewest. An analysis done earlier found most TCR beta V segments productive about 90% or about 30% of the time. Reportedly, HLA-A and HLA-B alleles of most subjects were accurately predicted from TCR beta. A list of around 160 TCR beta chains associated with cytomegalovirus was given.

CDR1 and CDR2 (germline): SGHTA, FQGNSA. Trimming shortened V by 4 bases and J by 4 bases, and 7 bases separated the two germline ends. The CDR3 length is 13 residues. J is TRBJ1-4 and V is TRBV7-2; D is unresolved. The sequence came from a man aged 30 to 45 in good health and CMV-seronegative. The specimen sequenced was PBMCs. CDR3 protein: CASSSGLNEKLFF. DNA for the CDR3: TGTGCCAGCAGCTCAGGCCTTAATGAAAAACTGTTTTTT.